Within the sample, the clone carrying this T cell receptor beta chain is medium-sized. Its specificity is not known. Time point here: sample taken at primary tumor resection. The sample is drawn from a study of spatial heterogeneity in lung cancer. The study, taken as a whole, reports: Tumors with more nonsynonymous mutations had more expanded intratumoral alpha and beta TCRs.

Losses at the gene ends were 6 bases for V and 4 bases for J; bases not matched to a gene: 10. The germline gives CDR1 LGHNT, CDR2 FRNRAP. The CDR3 is 18 amino acids. TCRdb used MiXCR to reprocess the 5' RACE reads, holding one entry per CDR3 protein. The sample has 9,000 to 13,000 distinct CDR3 sequences; about an eighth are singletons. Source: lung tumor tissue, taken at surgery. The chain recombines TRBV12-5 with TRBJ2-1; 15 bases agree with TRBD2. The sequence was obtained from a female donor with early-stage non-small cell lung cancer. The CDR3 coding sequence is TGTGCTAGTGGCACGGGACTAGCGGGAGGATACCTTTACAATGAGCAGTTCTTC. Its protein is CASGTGLAGGYLYNEQFF.